Below, one T cell receptor (beta chain) is given with its context. Its antigen is still unknown. This sample was included in a study of identical twins. Study-wide results and caveats: With abundant cord blood beta clonotypes, insertions were fewer; memory repertoires showed no such pattern.

J lost 5 bases, V lost 6 bases, and 8 bases had no gene match. CDR3 size: 14 residues. cDNA carried unique molecular identifiers, and a universal primer site was added by template switching. In TCRdb, the 5' RACE reads were re-called with MiXCR into one record per CDR3 protein. The repertoire holds around 250,000 distinct CDR3 sequences, 6.5% seen once, with roughly 15% in the top ten. Separately, the same data were catalogued under a study of T cells expressing NK-cell markers. That investigation notes: One observes that, in a handful of donors, these clonotypes were also the leading ones within the CD3+CD56-NKG2C+ fraction.

Input material: CD8+ T cells sorted from blood. This receptor was obtained from a woman under 30 in good health. The chain has TRBV12-3 or TRBV12-4 and TRBJ2-7; 9 bases are a match to TRBD1. DNA for the CDR3: TGTGCCAGCAGACCCGGGACAGGGTTCGACGAGCAGTACTTC. Translating gives CASRPGTGFDEQYF.